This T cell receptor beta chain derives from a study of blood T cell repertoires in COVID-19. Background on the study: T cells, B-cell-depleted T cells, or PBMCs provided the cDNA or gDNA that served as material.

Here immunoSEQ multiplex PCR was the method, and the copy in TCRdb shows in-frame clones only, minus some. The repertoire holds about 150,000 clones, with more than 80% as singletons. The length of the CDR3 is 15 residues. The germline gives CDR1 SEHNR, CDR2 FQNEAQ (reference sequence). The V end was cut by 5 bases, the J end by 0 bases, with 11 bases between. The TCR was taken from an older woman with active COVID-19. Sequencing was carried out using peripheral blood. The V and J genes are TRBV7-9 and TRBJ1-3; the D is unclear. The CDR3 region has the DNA TGTGCCAGCAGCCCTCAGTCACGCTCTGGAAACACCATATATTTT. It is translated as CASSPQSRSGNTIYF.